A selection of T cell receptor beta chains follows, all from one sample in a study of technical replicates of blood from a handful of donors. TCRdb's table, derived via immunoSEQ multiplex PCR, lists solely in-frame clones and lacks some. Altogether roughly 80,000 clones are present, just over 95% being singletons, with the ten largest covering nearly 0.2%. Sample: T cells isolated from PBMCs. The receptors come from a human donor in good health. CDR3s include the opening cysteine and the closing phenylalanine or tryptophan. A D gene is named only where the DNA matches it firmly. Not all rows give a size; the values are once, few, many and, for expanded clones, a class.

TRBV6-1	NA	TRBJ1-2	TRBD1	CASSESQGGGYGYTF	TGTGCCAGCAGTGAATCGCAGGGGGGCGGCTATGGCTACACCTTC
TRBV30	NA	TRBJ1-1	NA	CAWTRGPANTEAFF	TGTGCCTGGACTAGAGGGCCGGCGAACACTGAAGCTTTCTTT
TRBV7-2	NA	TRBJ2-7	TRBD1	CASSPRGPYEQYF	TGTGCCAGCAGCCCGAGGGGGCCCTACGAGCAGTACTTC
TRBV7-6	NA	TRBJ1-1	TRBD1	CASRPQPGQGMNTEAFF	TGTGCCAGCAGACCTCAGCCGGGACAGGGAATGAACACTGAAGCTTTCTTT
TRBV4-1	NA	TRBJ1-6	TRBD1	CASSQSRDRGLRSYNSPLHF	TGCGCCAGCAGCCAGTCCCGGGACAGGGGGCTCAGGTCCTATAATTCACCCCTCCACTTT
TRBV11-2	NA	TRBJ2-1	TRBD2	CASSLEASGVYNEQFF	TGTGCCAGCAGCTTAGAGGCTAGCGGAGTTTACAATGAGCAGTTCTTC
TRBV11-2	NA	TRBJ2-7	NA	CASSVGTPRLYSYEQYF	TGTGCCAGCAGCGTCGGGACTCCCCGATTGTACTCCTACGAGCAGTACTTC
TRBV19	NA	TRBJ1-1	NA	CASSLKGVAEAFF	TGTGCCAGCTCGCTTAAGGGAGTCGCTGAAGCTTTCTTT
TRBV4-1	once	TRBJ2-5	NA	CASSQDLGGLETQYF	TGCGCCAGCAGCCAAGATCTCGGGGGGCTAGAGACCCAGTACTTC
TRBV4-1	NA	TRBJ1-1	NA	CASSQPGRTANTEAFF	TGCGCCAGCAGCCAACCGGGAAGGACCGCGAACACTGAAGCTTTCTTT
TRBV4-1	NA	TRBJ2-2	TRBD1	CASRDRLDTGELFF	TGCGCCAGCAGGGACAGGTTGGACACCGGGGAGCTGTTTTTT
TRBV5-6	few	TRBJ1-2	NA	CASSLTGVRVRAYGYTF	TGTGCCAGCAGCTTAACAGGAGTTAGAGTTCGGGCCTATGGCTACACCTTC
TRBV28	NA	TRBJ1-2	TRBD1	CASSFPGQFYGYTF	TGTGCCAGCAGTTTCCCGGGACAGTTCTATGGCTACACCTTC
TRBV18	NA	TRBJ2-7	NA	CASTPQGTYEQYF	TGTGCCAGCACACCCCAGGGCACCTACGAGCAGTACTTC
TRBV7-3	NA	TRBJ1-1	TRBD1	CASSFGTGDTEAFF	TGTGCCAGCAGCTTTGGGACAGGGGACACTGAAGCTTTCTTT
TRBV4-2	NA	TRBJ2-3	TRBD2	CASAPGLADHDTQYF	TGTGCCAGCGCTCCCGGGCTAGCGGACCACGATACGCAGTATTTT